Below, 11 T cell receptor beta chains from the same sample are listed, as sequenced in a study of T cell responses to AZD1222 COVID-19 vaccine (dated by TCRdb to 2020 to 2023). The sample's time point label is to be understood as: sample from adult after SARS-CoV-2 infection, after symptom onset. Library generation was performed with the immunoSEQ multiplex PCR assay. TCRdb's version of the immuneACCESS table is confined to in-frame rearrangements and falls short of the full clone set. An unresolved V gene accounts for under half of the shortfall where checked; the remainder is of unknown origin. The sample contains 160,000 or so clones, approximately 86% of them found a single time. 6.9% of the sample comes from the top ten. The sequencing used peripheral blood, collected after recovery from COVID-19. Every receptor here comes from an adult who had recovered from COVID-19.

The rearrangement uses TRBV7-3 and TRBJ2-3, with TRBD2 identical over 7 bases. The ends lost 3 bases at V and 0 bases at J; junction bases unmatched: 3. The CDR3 has 15 residues. Germline V gene sequence: CDR1 SGHTA, CDR2 FQGTGA. CDR3 sequence: CASSLELASTDTQYF. The CDR3 nucleotides read TGTGCCAGCAGCTTGGAACTAGCGAGCACAGATACGCAGTATTTT.

This chain links TRBV20-1 with TRBJ1-2; no clear D. This CDR3 comprises 11 residues. Germline lookup yields CDR1 DFQATT and CDR2 SNEGSKA (reference sequence). The germline V and J ends were trimmed by 7 bases and 1 base, with 7 bases remaining between them. CDR3 in DNA: TGCAGTGGTATAAGTAACTATGGCTACACCTTC. This sequence encodes CSGISNYGYTF.

This chain joins TRBV28 and TRBJ1-1; TRBD1 is a possible D gene (6 bases). Germline lookup yields CDR1 MDHEN and CDR2 SYDVKM. V was cut by 5 bases and J by 1 base, with 11 bases left in between. This CDR3 comprises 14 residues. The CDR3 region is CASSGNRENTEAFF. The CDR3 DNA follows: TGTGCCAGCAGTGGAAACAGGGAGAACACTGAAGCTTTCTTT.

This rearrangement joins TRBV5-4 to TRBJ1-2, with no clear D. The V end was cut by 6 bases, the J end by 0 bases, with 18 bases between. The CDR3 is made up of 16 amino acids. The V gene's germline CDR1 is SGHNT and CDR2 YYREEE (reference sequence). CDR3 bases: TGTGCCAGCAACGGGGAGGTGGAGGAATCTAACTATGGCTACACCTTC. This sequence encodes CASNGEVEESNYGYTF.

This chain uses TRBV7-9 with TRBJ2-3, with D perhaps given as TRBD1 or TRBD2 (5 bases each). The CDR3 covers 15 residues. Germline V lookup: CDR1 SEHNR, CDR2 FQNEAQ (reference sequence). Trimming cost V 1 base and J 4 bases, with 12 bases left between them. The CDR3 is CASSLVSPGPDTQYF. CDR3 in DNA: TGTGCCAGCAGCTTAGTTTCCCCGGGGCCAGATACGCAGTATTTT.

The V gene is TRBV11-2, the J gene TRBJ1-3; D is perhaps TRBD1 (6 bases). CDR1 is SGHAT, CDR2 FQNNGV, per germline. The V end lost 5 bases, the J end lost 3 bases, and 23 bases lay between the germline ends. The CDR3 sequence is 18 residues long. The CDR3: CASSLNRASGAYGNTIYF. Here the CDR3 DNA reads TGTGCCAGCAGCCTAAATCGGGCGTCAGGGGCTTATGGAAACACCATATATTTT.

This clone occurred a few times. This chain links TRBV7-9 with TRBJ1-1, with D uncertain. CDR1 SEHNR and CDR2 FQNEAQ come from the germline V gene (reference sequence). The CDR3 covers 15 residues. The ends were cut back, 7 bases at V and 7 bases at J, with 22 bases in the middle. The CDR3 spells CASTKTMDEVGEAFF. For the CDR3, the DNA is TGTGCCAGCACCAAAACTATGGACGAGGTCGGTGAAGCTTTCTTT.

The rearrangement joins TRBV6-6 to TRBJ1-2, with 10 bases fitting TRBD1. V shed 6 bases and J 8 bases; nucleotides not matched to a gene: 6. In germline, CDR1 is MNHNY, CDR2 SVGAGI (reference sequence). This CDR3 contains 13 residues. The CDR3 reads CASSRGTGEGYTF. In DNA form, the CDR3 reads TGTGCCAGCAGCCGCGGGACAGGGGAAGGCTACACCTTC.

The rearrangement uses TRBV6-5 and TRBJ2-4, with 8 bases that match TRBD1. The ends lost 6 bases at V and 5 bases at J; junction bases unmatched: 6. CDR1 MNHEY and CDR2 SVGAGI come from the germline V gene. This CDR3 region has 14 residues. The CDR3 bases are TGTGCCAGCAGCCGCAGGGGGCTCCAAAACATTCAGTACTTC. It specifies CASSRRGLQNIQYF.

This sequence joins TRBV3-1 (or the pseudogene TRBV3-2) and TRBJ2-5, with D possibly being TRBD2 (5 bases). CDR1 is LGHDT and CDR2 is YNNKEL in the germline V gene (reference sequence). The CDR3 extends over 15 amino acids. V was trimmed by 4 bases and J by 3 bases, leaving 15 bases between them. The CDR3 coding sequence is TGTGCCAGCAGCCCAACTGGGGAGAGGGAAGAGACCCAGTACTTC. Its protein product is CASSPTGEREETQYF.

V usage is TRBV3-1 (or the pseudogene TRBV3-2) and J usage is TRBJ1-2; D may be TRBD1 (6 bases). CDR1 LGHDT and CDR2 YNNKEL come from the germline V gene (reference sequence). V gave up 2 bases and J gave up 0 bases, with 13 bases separating them. CDR3 length equals 16 residues. This chain's CDR3 is CASSQLGTHPNYGYTF. CDR3 coding DNA: TGTGCCAGCAGCCAACTCGGGACACACCCTAACTATGGCTACACCTTC.